The next 8 T cell receptor beta chains were all read from a single sample in a study of blood T cell repertoires in COVID-19. The repertoire was sequenced with immunoSEQ multiplex PCR; TCRdb's copy has only in-frame clones and lacks some. This table has around 200,000 clones, about four fifths appearing once. The sequencing input was PBMCs or T cells enriched from blood (not recorded which). These receptors all come from a woman aged 25 to 39 who had recovered from COVID-19.

V is TRBV7-6 and J is TRBJ2-2; 9 nucleotides align to TRBD2. Germline CDR1 is SGHVS and CDR2 is FNYEAQ. This CDR3 region has 16 residues. V was pared by 6 bases and J by 6 bases, with 11 bases of the junction left unmatched. Here the CDR3 reads CASSMGASGTSGELFF. The CDR3 DNA follows: TGTGCCAGCAGTATGGGGGCTAGCGGGACTTCCGGGGAGCTGTTTTTT.

V and J are TRBV27 and TRBJ2-2; 11 bases fit TRBD2. The CDR3 runs 14 residues. V lost 6 bases to trimming and J lost 7 bases; unmatched junction nucleotides: 4. Germline lookup yields CDR1 MNHEY and CDR2 SMNVEV (reference sequence). CDR3 nucleotide sequence: TGTGCCAGCAGACTAGCGGGAGCTGGCGGGGAGCTGTTTTTT. Translated, it gives CASRLAGAGGELFF.

V usage is TRBV7-2 and J usage is TRBJ1-5; a weak D match, TRBD1 (5 bases). The CDR3 runs 15 residues. V was pared by 1 base and J by 0 bases, with 7 bases between. The germline V gene encodes CDR1 SGHTA and CDR2 FQGNSA. The CDR3 DNA sequence: TGTGCCAGCAGCTTAGACAGGAATAGCAATCAGCCCCAGCATTTT. Amino acid sequence: CASSLDRNSNQPQHF.

The chain is built from TRBV28 and TRBJ2-7; D remains ambiguous. The CDR3 has 15 residues. The V end was cut by 4 bases, the J end by 0 bases, with 13 bases between. Per the germline V gene, CDR1 is MDHEN and CDR2 is SYDVKM. The CDR3 reads CASSSLGANSYEQYV. The CDR3 DNA is TGTGCCAGCAGTTCACTGGGCGCTAACTCCTACGAGCAGTACGTC.

The chain combines TRBV5-1 with TRBJ2-2; 11 bases match TRBD2. The CDR3 has 16 amino acids. Germline V gene sequence: CDR1 SGHRS, CDR2 YFSETQ. The trim removed 4 bases at V and 1 base at J, leaving 3 bases unmatched. CDR3 sequence reads: CASSRGLAVNTGELFF. The CDR3 region has the DNA TGCGCCAGCAGCCGGGGACTAGCGGTGAACACCGGGGAGCTGTTTTTT.

The chain employs TRBV28 and TRBJ2-2; maybe TRBD1 (6 bases). V lost 6 bases and J lost 7, with 21 bases in between. This CDR3 is 16 amino acids long. Germline V gene data show CDR1 as MDHEN and CDR2 as SYDVKM. The CDR3 region is CASSPHYRAQDGELFF. The CDR3 DNA reads TGTGCCAGCAGCCCACACTACAGGGCCCAGGACGGGGAGCTGTTTTTT.

V gene TRBV21-1 combines with J gene TRBJ1-1; the D call TRBD1 from the table was never checked on the DNA. TRBV21-1 constitutes a pseudogene. This CDR3 region has 14 residues. CDR3 loop: CASSKAPVNTEAFF. The CDR3 DNA follows: TGTGCCAGCAGCAAAGCGCCAGTGAACACTGAAGCTTTCTTT.

This rearrangement joins TRBV18 to TRBJ2-3, with a possible D match to TRBD1 (5 bases). This CDR3 spans 13 amino acids. V shed 8 bases and J shed 2 bases, with 11 bases lying between them. From germline, CDR1 is KGHSH and CDR2 LQKENI. The CDR3: CASGLGLTDTQYF. The DNA for the CDR3 is TGTGCCAGCGGGTTGGGGCTCACAGATACGCAGTATTTT.